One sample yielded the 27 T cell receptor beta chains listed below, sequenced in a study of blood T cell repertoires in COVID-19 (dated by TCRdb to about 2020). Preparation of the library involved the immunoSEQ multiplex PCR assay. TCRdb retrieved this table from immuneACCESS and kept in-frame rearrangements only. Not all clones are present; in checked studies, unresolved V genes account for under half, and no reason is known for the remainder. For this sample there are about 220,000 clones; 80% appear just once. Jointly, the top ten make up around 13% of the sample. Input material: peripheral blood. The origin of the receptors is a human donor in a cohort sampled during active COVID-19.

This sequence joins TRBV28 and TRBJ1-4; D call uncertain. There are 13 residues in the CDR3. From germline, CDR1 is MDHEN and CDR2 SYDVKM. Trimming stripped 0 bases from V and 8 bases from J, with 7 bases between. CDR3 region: CASSLWEGEKLFF. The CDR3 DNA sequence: TGTGCCAGCAGTTTATGGGAGGGAGAAAAACTGTTTTTT.

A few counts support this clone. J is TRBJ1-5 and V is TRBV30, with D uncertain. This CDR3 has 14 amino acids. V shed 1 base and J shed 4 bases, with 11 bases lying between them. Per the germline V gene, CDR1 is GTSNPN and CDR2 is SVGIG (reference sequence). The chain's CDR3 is CAWSGEQPNQPQHF. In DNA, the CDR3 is TGTGCCTGGAGTGGAGAACAGCCGAATCAGCCCCAGCATTTT.

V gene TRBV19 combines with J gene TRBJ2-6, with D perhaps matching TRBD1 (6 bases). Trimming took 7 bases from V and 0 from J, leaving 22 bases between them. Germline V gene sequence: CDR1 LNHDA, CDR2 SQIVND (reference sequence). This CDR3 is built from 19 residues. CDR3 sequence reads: CASTKARGGQFSGANVLTF. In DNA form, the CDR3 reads TGTGCCAGTACCAAAGCCAGGGGCGGACAATTCTCTGGGGCCAACGTCCTGACTTTC.

The CDR3 is CASNPSIRGLLGYTF. The CDR3 DNA reads TGTGCCAGCAACCCGAGTATTAGGGGGCTCCTTGGCTACACCTTC. The chain has TRBV7-2 and TRBJ1-2, with 7 bases that match TRBD1. The germline V gene encodes CDR1 SGHTA and CDR2 FQGNSA. V gave up 7 bases and J gave up 7 bases; unmatched junction bases: 15. CDR3 length: 15 residues.

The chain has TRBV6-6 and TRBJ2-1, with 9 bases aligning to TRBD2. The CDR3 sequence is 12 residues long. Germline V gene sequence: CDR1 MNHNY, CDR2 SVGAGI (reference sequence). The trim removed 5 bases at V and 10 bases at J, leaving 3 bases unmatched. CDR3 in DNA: TGTGCCAGCAGTGGCCTAGCGGGGGAGCAGTTCTTC. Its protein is CASSGLAGEQFF.

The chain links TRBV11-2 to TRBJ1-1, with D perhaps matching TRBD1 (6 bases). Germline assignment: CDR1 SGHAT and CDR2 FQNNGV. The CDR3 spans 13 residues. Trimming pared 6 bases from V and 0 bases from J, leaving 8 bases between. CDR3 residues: CASRDSMNTEAFF. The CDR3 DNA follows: TGTGCCAGCAGGGACAGCATGAACACTGAAGCTTTCTTT.

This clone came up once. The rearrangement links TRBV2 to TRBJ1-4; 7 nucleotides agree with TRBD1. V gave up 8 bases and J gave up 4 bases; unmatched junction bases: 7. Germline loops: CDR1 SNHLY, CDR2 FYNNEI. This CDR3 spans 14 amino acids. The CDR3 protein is CASGQGQLNEKLFF. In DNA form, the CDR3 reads TGTGCCAGCGGGCAGGGACAGCTTAATGAAAAACTGTTTTTT.

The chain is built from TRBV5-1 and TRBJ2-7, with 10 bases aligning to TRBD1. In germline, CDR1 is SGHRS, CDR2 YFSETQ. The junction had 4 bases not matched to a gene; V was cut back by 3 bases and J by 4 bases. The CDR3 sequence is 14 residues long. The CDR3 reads CASSSPGQGYEQYF. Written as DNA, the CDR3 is TGCGCCAGCAGCTCACCGGGACAGGGGTACGAGCAGTACTTC.

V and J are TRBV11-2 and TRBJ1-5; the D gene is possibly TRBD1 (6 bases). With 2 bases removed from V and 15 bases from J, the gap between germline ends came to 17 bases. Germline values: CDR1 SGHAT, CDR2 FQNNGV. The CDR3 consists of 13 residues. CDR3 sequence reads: CASSLSLVGQLHF. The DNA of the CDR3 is TGTGCCAGCAGCTTATCCCTAGTAGGACAGCTGCATTTT.

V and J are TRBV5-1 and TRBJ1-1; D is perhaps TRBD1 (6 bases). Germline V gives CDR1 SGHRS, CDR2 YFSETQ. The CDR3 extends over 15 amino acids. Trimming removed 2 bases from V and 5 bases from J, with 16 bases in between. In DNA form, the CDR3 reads TGCGCCAGCAGCTTTGAGGGGGTAGTAGGGACTGAAGCTTTCTTT. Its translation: CASSFEGVVGTEAFF.

The chain's CDR3 is CASSIVGGAGGPPVDTQYF. Here the CDR3 DNA reads TGTGCCAGTAGTATAGTCGGGGGGGCCGGGGGCCCGCCGGTAGATACGCAGTATTTT. V usage is TRBV19 and J usage is TRBJ2-3; 8 bases fit TRBD2. This CDR3 is 19 amino acids long. From germline, CDR1 is LNHDA and CDR2 SQIVND (reference sequence). J lost 5 bases, V lost 1 base, and 17 bases had no gene match.

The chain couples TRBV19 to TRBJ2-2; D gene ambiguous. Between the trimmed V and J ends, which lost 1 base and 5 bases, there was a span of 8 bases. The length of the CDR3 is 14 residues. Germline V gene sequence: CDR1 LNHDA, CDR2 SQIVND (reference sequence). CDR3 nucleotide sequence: TGTGCCAGTAGTATAGTATTCGAGACCGGGGAGCTGTTTTTT. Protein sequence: CASSIVFETGELFF.

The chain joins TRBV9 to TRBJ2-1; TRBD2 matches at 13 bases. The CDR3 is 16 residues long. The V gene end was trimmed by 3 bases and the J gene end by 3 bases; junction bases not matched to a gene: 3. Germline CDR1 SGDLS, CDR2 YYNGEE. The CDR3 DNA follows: TGTGCCAGCAGCGCCCGGACTAGCGGGGGCTACAATGAGCAGTTCTTC. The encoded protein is CASSARTSGGYNEQFF.

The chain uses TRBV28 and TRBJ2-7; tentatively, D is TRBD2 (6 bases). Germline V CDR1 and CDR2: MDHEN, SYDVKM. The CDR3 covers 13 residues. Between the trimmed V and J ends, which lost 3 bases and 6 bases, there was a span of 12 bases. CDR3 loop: CASSFPGGGEQYF. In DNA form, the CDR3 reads TGTGCCAGCAGTTTCCCCGGGGGAGGCGAGCAGTACTTC.

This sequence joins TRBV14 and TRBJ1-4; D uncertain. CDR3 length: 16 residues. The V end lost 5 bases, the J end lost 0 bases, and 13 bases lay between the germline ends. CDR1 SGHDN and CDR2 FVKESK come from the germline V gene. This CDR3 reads CASSSEEVATNEKLFF. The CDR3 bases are TGTGCCAGCAGCTCCGAGGAGGTTGCAACTAATGAAAAACTGTTTTTT.

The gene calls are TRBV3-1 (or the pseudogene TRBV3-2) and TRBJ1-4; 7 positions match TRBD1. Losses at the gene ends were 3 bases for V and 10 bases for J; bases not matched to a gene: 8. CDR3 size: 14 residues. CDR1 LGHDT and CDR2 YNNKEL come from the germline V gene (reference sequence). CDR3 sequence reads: CASSQGQRVAKLFF. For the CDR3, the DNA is TGTGCCAGCAGCCAGGGACAGCGCGTGGCAAAACTGTTTTTT.

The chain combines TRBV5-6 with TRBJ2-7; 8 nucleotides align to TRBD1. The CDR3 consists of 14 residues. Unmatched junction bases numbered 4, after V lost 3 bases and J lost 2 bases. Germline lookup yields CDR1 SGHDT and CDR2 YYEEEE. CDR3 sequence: CASSYRGFPYEQYF. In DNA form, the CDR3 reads TGTGCCAGCAGCTACAGGGGGTTCCCCTACGAGCAGTACTTC. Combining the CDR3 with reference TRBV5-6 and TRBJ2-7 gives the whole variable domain DAGVTQSPTHLIKTRGQQVTLRCSPKSGHDTVSWYQQALGQGPQFIFQYYEEEERQRGNFPDRFSGHQFPNYSSELNVNALLLGDSALYLCASSYRGFPYEQYFGPGTRLTVT.

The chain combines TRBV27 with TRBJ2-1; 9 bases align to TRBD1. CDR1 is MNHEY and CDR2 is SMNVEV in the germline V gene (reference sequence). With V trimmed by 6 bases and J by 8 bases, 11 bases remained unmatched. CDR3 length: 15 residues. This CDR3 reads CASRPLTGGSDEQFF. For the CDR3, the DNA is TGTGCCAGCAGGCCCTTAACAGGGGGCAGCGATGAGCAGTTCTTC.

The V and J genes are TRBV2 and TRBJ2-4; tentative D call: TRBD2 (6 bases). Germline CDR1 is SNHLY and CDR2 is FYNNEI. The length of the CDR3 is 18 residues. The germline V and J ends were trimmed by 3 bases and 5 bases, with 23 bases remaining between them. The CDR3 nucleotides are TGTGCCAGCAGTGAGGGCCCGGGGGTGGGCCCAAACGAAAACATTCAGTACTTC. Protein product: CASSEGPGVGPNENIQYF.

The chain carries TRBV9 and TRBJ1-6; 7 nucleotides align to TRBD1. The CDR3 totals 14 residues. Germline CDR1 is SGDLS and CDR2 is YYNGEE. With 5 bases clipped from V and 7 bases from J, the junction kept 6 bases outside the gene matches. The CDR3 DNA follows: TGTGCCAGCAGTCTTGGGACAGTGAATTCACCCCTCCACTTT. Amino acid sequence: CASSLGTVNSPLHF.

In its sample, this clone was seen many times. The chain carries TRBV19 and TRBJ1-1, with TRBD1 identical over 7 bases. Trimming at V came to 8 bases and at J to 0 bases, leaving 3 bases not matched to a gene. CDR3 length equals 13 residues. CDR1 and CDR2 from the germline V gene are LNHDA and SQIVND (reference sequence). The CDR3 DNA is TGTGCCAGTCCGGGACAGATGAACACTGAAGCTTTCTTT. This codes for CASPGQMNTEAFF.

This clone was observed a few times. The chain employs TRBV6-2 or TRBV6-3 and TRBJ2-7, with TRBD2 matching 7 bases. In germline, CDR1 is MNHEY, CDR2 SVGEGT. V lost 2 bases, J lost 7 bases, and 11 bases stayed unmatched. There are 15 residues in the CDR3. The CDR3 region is CASSYPERGPLEQYF. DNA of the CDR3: TGTGCCAGCAGTTACCCTGAGCGGGGCCCTTTGGAGCAGTACTTC.

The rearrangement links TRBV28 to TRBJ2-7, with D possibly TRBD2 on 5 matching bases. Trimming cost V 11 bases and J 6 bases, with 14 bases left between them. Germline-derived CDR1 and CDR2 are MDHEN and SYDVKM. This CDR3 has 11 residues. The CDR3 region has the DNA TGTGCCCACGAGGACGGAGGCGAGCAGTACTTC. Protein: CAHEDGGEQYF.

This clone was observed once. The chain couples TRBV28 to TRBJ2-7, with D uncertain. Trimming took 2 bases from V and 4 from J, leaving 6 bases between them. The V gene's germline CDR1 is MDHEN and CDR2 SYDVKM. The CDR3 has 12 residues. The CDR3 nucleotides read TGTGCCAGCAGTTTAACCCAGTACGAGCAGTACTTC. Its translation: CASSLTQYEQYF.

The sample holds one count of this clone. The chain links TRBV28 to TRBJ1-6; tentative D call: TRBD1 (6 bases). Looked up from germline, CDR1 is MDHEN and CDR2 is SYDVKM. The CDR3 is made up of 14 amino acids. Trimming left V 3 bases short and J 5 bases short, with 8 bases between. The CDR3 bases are TGTGCCAGCAGTTTTTGGACAGATAATTCACCCCTCCACTTT. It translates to CASSFWTDNSPLHF.

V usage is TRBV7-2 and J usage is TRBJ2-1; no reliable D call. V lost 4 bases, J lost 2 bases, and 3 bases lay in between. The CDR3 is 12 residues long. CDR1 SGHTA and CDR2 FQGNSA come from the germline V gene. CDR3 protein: CASSSAYNEQFF. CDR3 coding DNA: TGTGCCAGCAGCTCCGCCTACAATGAGCAGTTCTTC.

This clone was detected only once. The CDR3 protein is CASSPPWTAYGYTF. The CDR3 nucleotides are TGTGCCAGCTCACCACCTTGGACAGCCTATGGCTACACCTTC. V gene TRBV18 combines with J gene TRBJ1-2; possibly TRBD1 for D (6 bases). Germline CDR1 KGHSH, CDR2 LQKENI. Trimming pared 0 bases from V and 4 bases from J, leaving 9 bases between. The CDR3 loop spans 14 amino acids.